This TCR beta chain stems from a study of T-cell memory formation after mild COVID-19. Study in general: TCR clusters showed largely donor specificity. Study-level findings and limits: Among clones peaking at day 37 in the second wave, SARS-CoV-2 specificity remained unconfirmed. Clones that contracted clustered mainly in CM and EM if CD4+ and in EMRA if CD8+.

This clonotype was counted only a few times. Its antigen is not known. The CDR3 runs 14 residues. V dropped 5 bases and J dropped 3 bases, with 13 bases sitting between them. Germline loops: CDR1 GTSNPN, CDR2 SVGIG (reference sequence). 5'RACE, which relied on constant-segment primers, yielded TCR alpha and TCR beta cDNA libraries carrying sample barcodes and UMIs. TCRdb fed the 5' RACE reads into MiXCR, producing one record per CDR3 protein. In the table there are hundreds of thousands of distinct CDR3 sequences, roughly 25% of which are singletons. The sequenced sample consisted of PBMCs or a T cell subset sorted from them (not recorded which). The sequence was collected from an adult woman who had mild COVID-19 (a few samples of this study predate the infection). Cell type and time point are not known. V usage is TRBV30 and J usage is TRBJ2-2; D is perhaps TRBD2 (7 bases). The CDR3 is CAWGRGTHTGELFF. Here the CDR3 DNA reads TGTGCCTGGGGGAGGGGGACCCACACCGGGGAGCTGTTTTTT.